This T cell receptor beta chain is from a study of T cell responses to AZD1222 COVID-19 vaccine. V lost 6 bases and J lost 0; bases outside the gene matches: 7. The CDR3 spans 15 residues. The germline gives CDR1 SGHDT, CDR2 YYEEEE. A remark on this clone: What it binds is unknown.

Study findings and constraints: Clonal diversity may have been underestimated in mostly white British donors.

Data came from immunoSEQ multiplex PCR; TCRdb stores just in-frame clones and leaves some out. The sample shows fewer than 85,000 clones, around 87% of them seen only once. The chain has TRBV5-6 and TRBJ2-7, with TRBD1 matching 9 bases. The origin of this receptor is an adult in good health. The input for sequencing was peripheral blood, taken on day 0 of AZD1222 vaccination. As DNA, the CDR3 is TGTGCCAGCACCAGGACAGGGGCCCTCTCCTACGAGCAGTACTTC. This codes for CASTRTGALSYEQYF.